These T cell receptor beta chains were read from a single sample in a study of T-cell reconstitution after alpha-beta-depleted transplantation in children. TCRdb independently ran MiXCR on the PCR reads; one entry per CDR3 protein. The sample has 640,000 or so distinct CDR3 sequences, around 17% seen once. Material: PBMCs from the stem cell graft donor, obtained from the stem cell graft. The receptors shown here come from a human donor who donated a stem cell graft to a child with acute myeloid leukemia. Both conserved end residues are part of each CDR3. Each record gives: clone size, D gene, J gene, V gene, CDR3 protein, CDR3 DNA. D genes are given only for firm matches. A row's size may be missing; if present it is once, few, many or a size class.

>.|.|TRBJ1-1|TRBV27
CASSRAQGLNTEAFF
TGTGCCAGCAGCCGAGCCCAGGGCCTGAACACTGAAGCTTTCTTT
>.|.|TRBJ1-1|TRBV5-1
CASSTGSNTEAFF
TGCGCCAGCAGCACCGGGTCGAACACTGAAGCTTTCTTT
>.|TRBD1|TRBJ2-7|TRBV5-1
CASSSRAGTGNEQYF
TGCGCCAGCAGCTCCCGCGCCGGGACAGGGAACGAGCAGTACTTC
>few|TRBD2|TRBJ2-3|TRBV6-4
CASSAYPAGGGTDTQYF
TGTGCCAGCAGCGCCTACCCGGCGGGGGGCGGCACAGATACGCAGTATTTT
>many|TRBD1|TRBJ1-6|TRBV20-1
CSAREQGYSPLHF
TGCAGTGCTAGAGAACAGGGGTACTCACCCCTCCACTTT
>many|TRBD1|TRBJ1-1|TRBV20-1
CSAYRGMNTEAFF
TGCAGTGCGTACAGGGGCATGAACACTGAAGCTTTCTTT
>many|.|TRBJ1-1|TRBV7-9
CASSFPVNTEAFF
TGTGCCAGCAGCTTTCCAGTGAACACTGAAGCTTTCTTT
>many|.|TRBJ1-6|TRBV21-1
CASSKSGVTNSPLHF
TGTGCCAGCAGCAAATCGGGGGTGACCAATTCACCCCTCCACTTT
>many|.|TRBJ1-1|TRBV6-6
CASMDTEAFF
TGTGCCAGCATGGACACTGAAGCTTTCTTT
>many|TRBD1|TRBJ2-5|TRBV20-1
CSARVPLSGQQETQYF
TGCAGTGCTAGAGTCCCGCTTTCGGGACAGCAAGAGACCCAGTACTTC
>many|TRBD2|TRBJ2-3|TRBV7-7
CASSYGLDTDTQYF
TGTGCCAGCAGCTACGGACTAGACACAGATACGCAGTATTTT
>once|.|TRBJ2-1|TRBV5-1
CASSAYRANEQFF
TGCGCCAGCAGCGCCTACAGGGCTAATGAGCAGTTCTTC
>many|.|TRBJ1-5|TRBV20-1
CSSDSNQPQHF
TGCAGTTCCGATAGCAATCAGCCCCAGCATTTT
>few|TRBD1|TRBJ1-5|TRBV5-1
CASSLGTGDEQPQHF
TGCGCCAGCAGCCTTGGGACAGGGGATGAACAGCCCCAGCATTTT
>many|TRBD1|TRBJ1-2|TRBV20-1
CSARATGGLDYGYTF
TGCAGTGCTAGAGCCACAGGGGGGCTAGACTATGGCTACACCTTC
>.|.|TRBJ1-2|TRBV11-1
CASSLVFPSTEGSYGYTF
TGTGCCAGCAGCTTAGTTTTCCCCTCGACAGAAGGCAGCTATGGCTACACCTTC
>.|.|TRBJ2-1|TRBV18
CASSRSGSGNEQFF
TGTGCCAGCTCACGGTCGGGGTCGGGGAATGAGCAGTTCTTC
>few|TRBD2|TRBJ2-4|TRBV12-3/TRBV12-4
CASSQIAGDLNYKAKNIQYF
TGTGCCAGCAGCCAGATAGCGGGGGACCTCAATTATAAAGCTAAAAACATTCAGTACTTC
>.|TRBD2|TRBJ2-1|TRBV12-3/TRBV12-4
CASTIRGGRQNEQFF
TGTGCCAGCACCATCCGGGGGGGCCGCCAGAATGAGCAGTTCTTC
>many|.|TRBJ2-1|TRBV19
CASSIYQVSPHNEQFF
TGTGCCAGTAGTATTTATCAGGTATCTCCGCACAATGAGCAGTTCTTC
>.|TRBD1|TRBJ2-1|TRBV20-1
CCARSPGTGVINYNEQFF
TGCTGTGCAAGGTCCCCCGGGACAGGCGTGATAAACTACAATGAGCAGTTCTTC
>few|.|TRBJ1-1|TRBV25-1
CASSEVVVGTMNTEAFF
TGTGCCAGCAGTGAAGTAGTGGTGGGAACCATGAACACTGAAGCTTTCTTT
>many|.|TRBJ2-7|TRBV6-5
CASSYSHRAPYEQYF
TGTGCCAGCAGTTACTCGCACAGGGCCCCTTACGAGCAGTACTTC
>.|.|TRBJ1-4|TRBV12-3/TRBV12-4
CASRPTGFAEKLFF
TGTGCCAGCAGGCCAACAGGGTTCGCGGAAAAACTGTTTTTT
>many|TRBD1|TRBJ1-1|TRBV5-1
CASSLMTGLNTEAFF
TGTGCCAGCAGCTTGATGACAGGGCTGAACACTGAAGCTTTCTTT
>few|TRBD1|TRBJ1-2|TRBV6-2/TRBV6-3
CASSWDRGNYGYTF
TGTGCCAGCAGTTGGGACAGGGGAAACTATGGCTACACCTTC
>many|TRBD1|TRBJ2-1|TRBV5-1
CASTRDGDRGNEQFF
TGCGCCAGCACCCGAGATGGGGACAGGGGCAATGAGCAGTTCTTC